This T cell receptor beta chain emerged from a study of identical twins. MiXCR was run by TCRdb on the 5' RACE reads, yielding one entry per CDR3 protein. The repertoire holds approximately 690,000 distinct CDR3 sequences, with less than 7% as singletons. This clonotype came up a few times. The ends were cut back, 4 bases at V and 7 bases at J, with 15 bases in the middle. Germline V CDR1 and CDR2: SGHKS, YYEKEE (reference sequence). The CDR3 has 13 amino acids. The sample consisted of naive T cells sorted from blood. This sequence joins TRBV5-5 and TRBJ2-7; D remains unclear. This receptor was obtained from a man younger than 30 in good health. In DNA form, the CDR3 reads TGTGCCAGCAGCGCAGCCCTTGGGGTGGAGCAGTACGTC. This codes for CASSAALGVEQYV.